These T cell receptor beta chains were read from a single sample in a study of blood T cells in healthy people across ages. TCRdb analysed the 5' RACE reads with MiXCR anew, one entry per CDR3 protein. The sample yields about 1.1 million distinct CDR3 sequences, less than 45% seen once. Sequencing was carried out using blood. The receptor source for this set is a man younger than 30 in good health. Both conserved end residues are part of each CDR3. The order of the fields is V gene, clone size, D gene, J gene, CDR3 DNA, CDR3 protein. A D gene is named only where the DNA matches it firmly. For some rows the clone size is stated as once, few or many, or as a class when expanded; others skip it.

TRBV3-1	NA	NA	TRBJ1-5	TGTGCCAGCAGCCAAGAAGGGGGACCGGAGCCCCAGCATTTT	CASSQEGGPEPQHF
TRBV7-2	NA	NA	TRBJ1-5	TGTGCCAGCAGCTTAGAGGGTAATGTGGGTCAGCCCCAGCATTTT	CASSLEGNVGQPQHF
TRBV2	NA	NA	TRBJ2-2	TGTGCCAGCGCTCTAGCACGGGCCGGGGAGCTGTTTTTT	CASALARAGELFF
TRBV12-3/TRBV12-4	few	NA	TRBJ1-2	TGTGCCAGCAGTTTAACCGGGACTCTAGCTAACTATGGCTACACCTTC	CASSLTGTLANYGYTF
TRBV18	once	NA	TRBJ2-5	TGTGCCTGCTCACCACCGCGGGTTGAGACCCAGTACTTC	CACSPPRVETQYF
TRBV29-1	few	NA	TRBJ2-2	TGCAGCGTTGAAGCCGACGCCGGGGAGCTGTTTTTT	CSVEADAGELFF
TRBV12-3/TRBV12-4	NA	NA	TRBJ2-3	TGTGCCAGCCGGCAGGTATCCGGGCGAACCCTCACAGATACGCAGTATTTT	CASRQVSGRTLTDTQYF
TRBV12-3/TRBV12-4	NA	NA	TRBJ1-3	TGTGCCAGCAGTACGGGGTGGACTTTAGGCGAGTCTGGAAACACCATATATTTT	CASSTGWTLGESGNTIYF
TRBV27	NA	NA	TRBJ1-4	TGTGCCAGCAGTCCTAGTGAGACTAATGAAAAACTGTTTTTT	CASSPSETNEKLFF
TRBV27	NA	TRBD1	TRBJ2-5	TGTGCCAGCAGCGTCGGGACAGGGCTTTGGGAGCAGTACTTC	CASSVGTGLWEQYF
TRBV27	few	TRBD1	TRBJ1-1	TGTGCCAGCATACGGACAGGGCTGAACACTGAAGCTTTCTTT	CASIRTGLNTEAFF
TRBV20-1	few	NA	TRBJ1-2	TGCAGTGCTAGAGTCGGGCGGCACAGGGACCCAAAGGCTAACTATGGCTACACCTTC	CSARVGRHRDPKANYGYTF
TRBV28	many	TRBD1	TRBJ1-2	TGTGCCAGCAGTGGGGACAGGGGCTATGGCTACACCTTC	CASSGDRGYGYTF
TRBV4-3	once	NA	TRBJ2-2	TGCGCCAGCAGCCAATTTGTTGCAGCCTACGGGGAGCTGTTTTTT	CASSQFVAAYGELFF
TRBV20-1	NA	TRBD1	TRBJ1-2	TGCGGTGCTAAGGACAGGGGTAGGGATGGCTACACCTTC	CGAKDRGRDGYTF
TRBV10-3	NA	NA	TRBJ2-1	TGTGCCATCAGCCAGCTGGGTGAGCAGTTCTTC	CAISQLGEQFF
TRBV6-2/TRBV6-3	NA	TRBD1	TRBJ1-6	TGTGCCAGTAGACAGGGGGCGAATTCACCCCTCCACTTT	CASRQGANSPLHF
TRBV12-3/TRBV12-4	NA	NA	TRBJ1-2	TGTGCCAGCAGTTTAGATCTCAGGGGCTATGGCTACACCTTC	CASSLDLRGYGYTF
TRBV28	NA	NA	TRBJ2-3	TGTGCCAGCAGTTCAACCCGGGGGACAGGCACAGATACGCAGTATTTT	CASSSTRGTGTDTQYF
TRBV12-3/TRBV12-4	NA	NA	TRBJ1-1	TGTGCCAGCAGCCGCACGGGGGGAAGCATGAACACTGAAGCTTTCTTT	CASSRTGGSMNTEAFF
TRBV28	NA	NA	TRBJ1-6	TGTGCCAGCAGCTATGGGACCTTAGGTTCACCCCTCCACTTT	CASSYGTLGSPLHF
TRBV11-1	few	NA	TRBJ1-4	TGTGCCAGCAGCCCACAAGTCGGAAAACTGTTTTTT	CASSPQVGKLFF
TRBV5-1	NA	NA	TRBJ1-1	TGCGCCAGCAGCTTGGGCTGGGGCGGGAAGGGGACTGAAGCTTTCTTT	CASSLGWGGKGTEAFF
TRBV5-1	many	NA	TRBJ2-5	TGCGCCAGCAGCCGGGACCTCCTAGAGACCCAGTACTTC	CASSRDLLETQYF
TRBV10-3	NA	NA	TRBJ2-2	TGTGCCATCAGAAGACTAGATCTACGTGACACCGGGGAGCTGTTTTTT	CAIRRLDLRDTGELFF
TRBV20-1	NA	NA	TRBJ1-1	TGCAGTGGCCACGGGGGTTTTCGGACTGAAGCTTTCTTT	CSGHGGFRTEAFF
TRBV20-1	few	TRBD2	TRBJ2-7	TGCAGTGCTCGCGCGGGAGTGATTCCCGGCGAGCAGTACTTC	CSARAGVIPGEQYF
TRBV12-5	NA	NA	TRBJ2-1	TGTGCTAGTGGTGCACAGACTACAGGAAAAGAGTTCTTC	CASGAQTTGKEFF
TRBV5-1	few	NA	TRBJ1-5	TGCGCCAGCAGCTGGGAGGGGCAGCTCAATCAGCCCCAGCATTTT	CASSWEGQLNQPQHF
TRBV25-1	NA	TRBD2	TRBJ2-1	TGTGCCAGCAGCAAAATCAGCGGGGGGGCCAATGAGCAGTTCTTC	CASSKISGGANEQFF
TRBV20-1	few	TRBD1	TRBJ1-2	TGCAGTGCTAGTGCCAGGACAGGGGACTATGGCTACACCTTC	CSASARTGDYGYTF
TRBV6-4	many	NA	TRBJ2-3	TGTGCCAGCAGTCGGCAGGTCTCTAGCACAGATACGCAGTATTTT	CASSRQVSSTDTQYF
TRBV6-2/TRBV6-3	few	NA	TRBJ1-2	TGTGCCAGCAGTTACCCTACGAGGGAAGACTATGGCTACACCTTC	CASSYPTREDYGYTF
TRBV7-2	NA	NA	TRBJ2-6	TGTGCCAGCAGCTTAGTCGCCGTTGGGGCCAACGTCCTGACTTTC	CASSLVAVGANVLTF
TRBV20-1	NA	NA	TRBJ1-5	TGCAGTGCTAGAGATCCAGCAGGGTCGGGTCAGCCCCAGCATTTT	CSARDPAGSGQPQHF
TRBV20-1	many	TRBD1	TRBJ1-5	TGCAGTGCGAGGGGGCAGGGTTTGGGTAGCAATCAGCCCCAGCATTTT	CSARGQGLGSNQPQHF
TRBV6-1	many	NA	TRBJ2-3	TGTGCCAGCAGTGAATCCGGGAGCACAGATACGCAGTATTTT	CASSESGSTDTQYF
TRBV7-2	NA	TRBD1	TRBJ2-7	TGTGCCAGCAGCTTAACAGGGGGCAGCTCCTACAATGAGCAGTACTTC	CASSLTGGSSYNEQYF
TRBV20-1	NA	NA	TRBJ2-5	TGCAGTGCGCAGAAGGGGGGGCCGAAAGAGAATGAGCAGTACTTC	CSAQKGGPKENEQYF
TRBV3-1	NA	TRBD2	TRBJ2-4	TGTGCCAGCAGCCAAGCCGCGGGGGGCCTTTCTAACATTCAGTACTTC	CASSQAAGGLSNIQYF
TRBV4-1	NA	TRBD2	TRBJ2-1	TGCGCCAGCAGCCAAGCGGGCGGGGGGATCTCCTACAATGAGCAGTTCTTC	CASSQAGGGISYNEQFF
TRBV19	NA	NA	TRBJ2-2	TGTGCCAGTAGTCCGCGAGTTGGTAGCACCGGGGAGCTGTTTTTT	CASSPRVGSTGELFF
TRBV2	NA	NA	TRBJ1-2	TGTGCCAGCCAAAGCGCTAACAATGGCTACACCTTC	CASQSANNGYTF
TRBV6-5	NA	TRBD1	TRBJ2-7	TGTGCCAGCACCCGTACAGGGGACGAGCAGTACTTC	CASTRTGDEQYF
TRBV20-1	NA	NA	TRBJ2-3	TGCAGTGCTAGAGAGCGGCCAGATACGCAGTATTTT	CSARERPDTQYF
TRBV27	NA	NA	TRBJ2-5	TGTGCCAGCAGTTCCCTGGGGGTCCAAGAGACCCAGTACTTC	CASSSLGVQETQYF
TRBV4-2	NA	NA	TRBJ1-4	TGTGCCAGCAGCCGGTCAAGTGGGGGATGGGCTGAAAAACTGTTTTTT	CASSRSSGGWAEKLFF
TRBV5-5	few	NA	TRBJ2-7	TGTGCCAGCAGCTTGGAGTGGACGGAGCGCTACGAGCAGTACTTC	CASSLEWTERYEQYF
TRBV3-1	NA	TRBD1	TRBJ2-7	TGTGCCAGCAGCCCCCGGGACAGGGAGGGGGAGCAGTACTTC	CASSPRDREGEQYF
TRBV7-2	NA	NA	TRBJ2-2	TGTGCCAGCAGCTCCCGACAGGTCCAAAACACCGGGGAGCTGTTTTTT	CASSSRQVQNTGELFF
TRBV6-2/TRBV6-3	few	TRBD1	TRBJ2-3	TGTGCCAGCTCAAGAGGGACAGGGTTATCAGATACGCAGTATTTT	CASSRGTGLSDTQYF
TRBV2	NA	NA	TRBJ1-6	TGTGCCAGCAGTGTGGACGGCCTGGGTTCACCCCTCCACTTT	CASSVDGLGSPLHF